This T cell receptor beta chain was captured by sequencing in a study of blood T cell repertoires in COVID-19 (dated by TCRdb to 2020 to 2022). Turning to the overall study: Samples covering the acute and convalescent phases of COVID-19 were provided by collaborators in the United States, Italy and Spain. Where available, HLA class I and class II types were taken from metadata supplied by the sample provider and were not determined by assay-based typing. A de-identified subject ID, COVID-19 status, age in years and sex were almost always included in the sample metadata. The repertoires were released in a freely available public database intended as a resource for research on the immune response to SARS-CoV-2. Samples came from the ongoing ImmuneRACE study (first 160 participants) plus 1,254 subjects from 6 global collaborators. The dataset comprised deeply sampled blood TCRbeta repertoires from subjects exposed to, actively infected with, or recovered from COVID-19. The material from the prospective study consisted of cDNA or gDNA derived from T cells, B-cell-depleted T cells, or PBMCs.

TCRbeta CDR3 regions were amplified from genomic DNA using the immunoSEQ Assay, a bias-controlled multiplex PCR. The published analysis was carried out like this. The number of nucleated cells in each sample was estimated by amplification of reference gene primers within the assay. To quantify the absolute abundance of each unique TCRbeta CDR3 rearrangement, sequence reads were collapsed and filtered. For each sample, productive Simpson clonality was calculated as the square root of Simpson's diversity index over productive rearrangements. TCRdb carries this immuneACCESS record with in-frame sequences only. Its versions omit some clonotypes, under half of them owing to an unresolved V gene in the studies checked, with the rest unexplained. V and J calls and clone size are as listed in that table; D and trimming were resolved from the DNA. The sample has about 360,000 clones on record, 85% to 90% of them singletons. The ten largest clones capture 3% of the sample.

Points on this clone: Its antigen has not been determined. Qualities for individual bases were not recorded, and no much larger clone is one base off.

The study at large found these results: How much clinical and demographic metadata was included differed by source and by participant, and the metadata was provided uncurated.

The CDR3 starts with the cysteine, ends with the phenylalanine, and has 13 residues. Of the read, only the CDR3 DNA is kept; its 39 bases are in frame from base 1. V lost 4 bases and J lost 6 bases, and the count of bases not matched to a germline gene is 5. The germline V gene (reference sequence) supplies CDR1 LGHDT and CDR2 YNNKEL. The collaborating institutions used their own protocols to collect whole blood in K2EDTA tubes. Collaborator samples were shipped for TCRbeta analysis as frozen whole blood, isolated PBMCs, or DNA extracted from either sample type. This receptor was identified in a human donor in a cohort sampled during active COVID-19. The sequencing sample was made of peripheral blood. This chain joins TRBV3-1 (or the pseudogene TRBV3-2) to TRBJ1-1; 7 junctional bases match TRBD1. The CDR3 reads as follows: CASSPQGYAEAFF. The nucleotide sequence reads as follows: TGTGCCAGCAGCCCACAGGGGTATGCTGAAGCTTTCTTT.